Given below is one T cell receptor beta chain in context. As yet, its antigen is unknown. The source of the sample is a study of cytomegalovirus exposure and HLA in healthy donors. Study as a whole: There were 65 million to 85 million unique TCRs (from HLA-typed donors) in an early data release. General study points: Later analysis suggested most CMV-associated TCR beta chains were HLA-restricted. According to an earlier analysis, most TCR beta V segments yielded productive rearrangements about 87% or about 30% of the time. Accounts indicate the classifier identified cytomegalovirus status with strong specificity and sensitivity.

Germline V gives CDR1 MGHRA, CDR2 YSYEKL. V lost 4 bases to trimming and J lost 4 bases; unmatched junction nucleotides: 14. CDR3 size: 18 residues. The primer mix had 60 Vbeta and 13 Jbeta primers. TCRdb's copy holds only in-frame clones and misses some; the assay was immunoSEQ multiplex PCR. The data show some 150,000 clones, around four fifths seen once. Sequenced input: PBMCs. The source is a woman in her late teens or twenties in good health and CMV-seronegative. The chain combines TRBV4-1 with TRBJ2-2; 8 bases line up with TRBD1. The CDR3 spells CASSRPKAQGGATGELFF. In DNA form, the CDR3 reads TGCGCCAGCAGCCGCCCTAAAGCACAGGGGGGTGCCACCGGGGAGCTGTTTTTT.